This TCR beta chain was captured in a study of shared T cell receptors in the human thymus. Sequenced by immunoSEQ multiplex PCR; TCRdb stores in-frame clones only, minus some. This table has 600,000 or so clones, around 87% appearing once. The CDR3 has 15 amino acids. Per germline, CDR1 GTSNPN and CDR2 SVGIG (reference sequence). The V and J ends lost 0 bases and 3 bases respectively, with 12 bases between them. Another study also made use of these data, one on human thymus T cells. That paper notes: Related research has reported that thymic repertoires overlap highly among unrelated individuals.

The receptor was isolated from a boy younger than two with a congenital heart defect. Material for sequencing was thymocytes. V is TRBV30 and J is TRBJ1-5, with a possible D match to TRBD1 (5 bases). The CDR3 reads CAWSVLREYNQPQHF. CDR3 nucleotide sequence: TGTGCCTGGAGTGTACTCAGGGAATACAATCAGCCCCAGCATTTT.